The sample holds a few counts of the clone carrying this TCR beta chain. Its target is not known. This sample was included in a study of T cell responses to AZD1222 COVID-19 vaccine. TCRdb's copy holds only in-frame clones and misses some; the assay was immunoSEQ multiplex PCR. The sample holds about 110,000 clones, roughly 90% seen once. General study points: Spike-wide vaccine-associated CD4 TCRs dominated at 160-218 and 743-854. Targeting of unmutated variant regions was reportedly seen in nearly half of spike-specific TCRs. Donors skewed white British and female; clonal diversity was possibly underestimated.

Sequencing was performed on peripheral blood, taken on day 0 of AZD1222 vaccination. This receptor was obtained from an adult in good health.

CDR3 loop: CASSDDSNQPQHF. CDR3 in DNA: TGTGCCAGCAGTGATGACAGCAATCAGCCCCAGCATTTT. The chain uses TRBV2 and TRBJ1-5; D not resolved. Germline V gene lookup returns CDR1 SNHLY and CDR2 FYNNEI. The CDR3 runs 13 residues. Deletions cut 3 bases from V and 1 base from J, with 4 bases between.